The 9 T cell receptor beta chains presented below share a single source sample, sequenced in a study of neurological immune-mediated disorders. Time point indicated: longitudinal time-point 3. TCRdb re-analysed the 5' RACE reads in MiXCR, keeping a single row per CDR3 protein. Here the sample spans fewer than 50,000 distinct CDR3 sequences, less than 15% being singletons. Sequenced input: PBMCs. These receptors were collected from a man under 40 in good health.

This clonotype was counted at least ten times. This chain connects TRBV20-1 to TRBJ2-7; 8 nucleotides agree with TRBD2. The germline V gene has CDR1 DFQATT and CDR2 SNEGSKA (reference sequence). V shed 4 bases and J 1 base; nucleotides not matched to a gene: 3. This CDR3 comprises 13 residues. The CDR3 sequence is CSANREGSYEQYF. In DNA, the CDR3 is TGCAGTGCTAACCGGGAGGGATCCTACGAGCAGTACTTC.

This clonotype occurred many times. For the CDR3, the DNA is TGTGCCAGCAGCCAAGTCAGGGGGCAGGCCTACAATGAGCAGTTCTTC. It translates to CASSQVRGQAYNEQFF. The chain has TRBV14 and TRBJ2-1; 8 bases map to TRBD1. CDR1 and CDR2 (germline): SGHDN, FVKESK. Trimming took 1 base from V and 2 from J; bases not matched to a gene: 4. The CDR3 contains 16 residues.

This clonotype has only a few counts. In nucleotides, the CDR3 is TGTGCCAGCAGTTTATCCATACAGGGACTAGCGGAGAGGTCCGGGGAGCTGTTTTTT. Translating it yields CASSLSIQGLAERSGELFF. J is TRBJ2-2 and V is TRBV27, with 11 positions matching TRBD2. Losses at the gene ends were 0 bases for V and 6 bases for J; bases not matched to a gene: 12. CDR1 and CDR2 (germline): MNHEY, SMNVEV (reference sequence). The CDR3 covers 19 residues.

This clonotype was seen repeatedly, ten times or more. The V call is TRBV29-1, the J call TRBJ2-7; no firm D call. Germline V lookup: CDR1 SQVTM, CDR2 ANQGSEA. The CDR3 covers 12 residues. Trimming stripped 4 bases from V and 2 bases from J, with 9 bases between. The CDR3 region is CSVGPTAYEQYF. The CDR3 nucleotides are TGCAGCGTTGGACCTACCGCCTACGAGCAGTACTTC.

This clonotype was counted only a few times. V gene TRBV6-2 or TRBV6-3 combines with J gene TRBJ2-1; D gene ambiguous. The CDR3 spans 14 residues. Trimming took off 5 bases at V and 0 bases at J, with 8 bases between the two ends. Germline CDR1 MNHEY, CDR2 SVGEGT. CDR3 sequence: CASSLADSYNEQFF. In DNA, the CDR3 is TGTGCCAGCAGTCTGGCGGACTCCTACAATGAGCAGTTCTTC.

With respect to this clonotype: A read error may be the cause here, since a much bigger clone is one base away. This chain uses TRBV7-3 with TRBJ2-1; possible D gene TRBD1, 5 bases. The V gene's germline CDR1 is SGHTA and CDR2 FQGTGA. The CDR3 is 16 residues long. The V end lost 2 bases, the J end lost 3 bases, and 14 bases lay between the germline ends. The CDR3 reads CASSLDSELRYNEQFF. The CDR3 DNA follows: TGTGCCAGCAGCTTAGACAGTGAGCTTCGCTACAATGAGCAGTTCTTC.

Regarding this clonotype: One junction end disagrees with the germline gene, perhaps due to a read error. J is TRBJ1-2 and V is TRBV6-1; 7 positions match TRBD1. The CDR3 length is 14 residues. The germline CDR1 and CDR2 sequences are MNHNS and SASEGT. DNA of the CDR3: TGTGCCAGCAGTGCCCTCCGGGACAGAGGACACGTCGCCTTC. This sequence encodes CASSALRDRGHVAF.

This clonotype was seen ten or more times. The rearrangement joins TRBV10-3 to TRBJ2-5; D ambiguous. The CDR3 loop spans 14 amino acids. Between the trimmed V and J ends, which lost 5 bases and 3 bases, there was a span of 13 bases. From germline, CDR1 is ENHRY and CDR2 SYGVKD. Written as DNA, the CDR3 is TGTGCCATCAGTCAAGGAGTCGGAGAAGAGACCCAGTACTTC. This sequence encodes CAISQGVGEETQYF.

The table lists this clonotype with many counts. V usage is TRBV20-1 and J usage is TRBJ1-2, with D tentatively TRBD1 (6 bases). V was clipped by 6 bases and J by 2 bases, with 13 bases between them. The length of the CDR3 is 13 residues. Germline CDR1 reads DFQATT; CDR2 reads SNEGSKA (reference sequence). CDR3 in amino acids: CSAVKTGNYGYTF. Here the CDR3 DNA reads TGCAGTGCCGTTAAGACAGGAAACTATGGCTACACCTTC.